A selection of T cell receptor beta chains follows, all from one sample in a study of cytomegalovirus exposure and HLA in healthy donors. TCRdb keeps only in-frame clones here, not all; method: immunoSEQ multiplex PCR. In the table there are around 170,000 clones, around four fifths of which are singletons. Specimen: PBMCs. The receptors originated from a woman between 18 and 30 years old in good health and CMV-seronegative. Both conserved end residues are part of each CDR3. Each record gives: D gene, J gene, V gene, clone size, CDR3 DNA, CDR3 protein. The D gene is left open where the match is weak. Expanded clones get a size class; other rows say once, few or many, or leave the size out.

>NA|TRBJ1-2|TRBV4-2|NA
TGTGCCAGCAGCCAAGATTTAGGGAGCGACTATGGCTACACCTTC
CASSQDLGSDYGYTF
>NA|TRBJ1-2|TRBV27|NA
TGTGCCAGCAGTTCGTCCAGGGAGGCTGGCTACACCTTC
CASSSSREAGYTF
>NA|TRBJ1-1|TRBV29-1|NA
TGCAGCGTTGCTACCCCGTACGCTGAAGCTTTCTTT
CSVATPYAEAFF
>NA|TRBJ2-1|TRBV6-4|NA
TGTGCCAGCAGTGACGGACGTGGGGGGTTTTCGGAGCAGTTCTTC
CASSDGRGGFSEQFF
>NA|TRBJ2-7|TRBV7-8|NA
TGTGCCAGCAGTCCGGAGGGGGCTTCCTACGAGCAGTACTTC
CASSPEGASYEQYF
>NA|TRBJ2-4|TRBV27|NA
TGTGCCAGCAGTTTTGGAGGGGTCGACATTCAGTACTTC
CASSFGGVDIQYF
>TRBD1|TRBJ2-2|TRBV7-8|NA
TGTGCCAGCAGCTTAATTGGACAGGGGGCCGGGGGAACCGGGGAGCTGTTTTTT
CASSLIGQGAGGTGELFF
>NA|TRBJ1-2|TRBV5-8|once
TGTGCCAGCAGCTATCTCACCCTACTAAGATCTTCTAACTATGGCTACACCTTC
CASSYLTLLRSSNYGYTF
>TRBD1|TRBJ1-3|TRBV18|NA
TGTGCCAGCTCACCCGTATGGGACAGGGATGCCGGAAACACCATATATTTT
CASSPVWDRDAGNTIYF
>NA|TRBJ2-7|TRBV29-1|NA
TGCAGCGTTGAAAGAGGGTCCTACGAGCAGTACTTC
CSVERGSYEQYF
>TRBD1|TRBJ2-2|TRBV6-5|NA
TGTGCCAGCAGTGCGGACAGGGGAGTGACCGGGGAGCTGTTTTTT
CASSADRGVTGELFF
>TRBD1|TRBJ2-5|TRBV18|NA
TGTGCCAGCTCACCGGGGACAGGCGGGCAAGAGACCCAGTACTTC
CASSPGTGGQETQYF
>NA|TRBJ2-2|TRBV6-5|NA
TGTGCCAGCAGTTACTCGCTAGGGGCCGGGGAGCTGTTTTTT
CASSYSLGAGELFF
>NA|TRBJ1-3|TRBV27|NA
TGTGCCAGCAGTTGGCGACTGAGCTCTGGAAACACCATATATTTT
CASSWRLSSGNTIYF
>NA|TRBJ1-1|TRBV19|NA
TGTGCCAGTAGTATCAATTTCCGGGGGAAGAACACTGAAGCTTTCTTT
CASSINFRGKNTEAFF
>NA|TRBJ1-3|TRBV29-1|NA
TGCAGCGTGCGGACAGACTCTGGAAACACCATATATTTT
CSVRTDSGNTIYF
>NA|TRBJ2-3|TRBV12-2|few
TGTGCAAGTCGCTTAGGCTCTCCTACCGGGACAGGCCCCACAGATACGCAGTATTTT
CASRLGSPTGTGPTDTQYF
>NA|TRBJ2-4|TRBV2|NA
TGTGCCAGCAGTGGGTTACAGCCTAGGGGGGCCAAAAACATTCAGTACTTC
CASSGLQPRGAKNIQYF
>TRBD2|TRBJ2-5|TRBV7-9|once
TGTGCCAGCAGCTTAGGGCGGGGGGAGACCCAGTACTTC
CASSLGRGETQYF
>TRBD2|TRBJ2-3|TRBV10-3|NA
TGTGCCATCAGTGAACTTGCGGGGGGAACAGATACGCAGTATTTT
CAISELAGGTDTQYF
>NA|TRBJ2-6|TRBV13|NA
TGTGCCAGCAGCTTATTAGGGACACTCCGTCGCTCTGGGGCCAACGTCCTGACTTTC
CASSLLGTLRRSGANVLTF
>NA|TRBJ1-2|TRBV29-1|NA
TGCAGCGTTCCAGACACCTTCGGCTACACCTTC
CSVPDTFGYTF
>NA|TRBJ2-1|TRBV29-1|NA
TGCAGCGTTGAATGGCTAGTTTTTAATGAGCAGTTCTTC
CSVEWLVFNEQFF
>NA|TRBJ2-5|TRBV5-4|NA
TGTGCCAGCAGCTTGGCTGACGGGGGAAGAGAGACCCAGTACTTC
CASSLADGGRETQYF
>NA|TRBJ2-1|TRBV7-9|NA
TGTGCCAGCAGCTATTTCAGGGTCTCCTACAATGAGCAGTTCTTC
CASSYFRVSYNEQFF
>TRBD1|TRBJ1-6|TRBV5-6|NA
TGTGCCAGCAGCTTGGGACAGGGGGTATCACCCCTCCACTTT
CASSLGQGVSPLHF
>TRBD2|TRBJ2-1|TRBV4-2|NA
TGTGCCAGCAGCCCCCTGGGGGAGGGCGGTAATGAGCAGTTCTTC
CASSPLGEGGNEQFF
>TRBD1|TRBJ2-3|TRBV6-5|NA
TGTGCCAGCAGCCGCGGGACAGGGGATACGCAGTATTTT
CASSRGTGDTQYF
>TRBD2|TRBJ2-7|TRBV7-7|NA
TGTGCCAGCAGCGACGGACTAGCGGGCGAGCAGTACTTC
CASSDGLAGEQYF
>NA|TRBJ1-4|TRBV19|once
TGTGCCAGCCGGACATTTAATGAAAAACTGTTTTTT
CASRTFNEKLFF
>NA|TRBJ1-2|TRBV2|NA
TGTGCCATTTCCTCTAACAACTATGGCTACACCTTC
CAISSNNYGYTF
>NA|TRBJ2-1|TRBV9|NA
TGTGCCAGCAGCTCCCCCATGGACTCCCCCGTTAATGAGCAGTTCTTC
CASSSPMDSPVNEQFF
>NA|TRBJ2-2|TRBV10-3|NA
TGTGCCATCGAACCCGGGACCGGGGAGCTGTTTTTT
CAIEPGTGELFF
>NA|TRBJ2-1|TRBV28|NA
TGTGCCAGCGGGGAGCGGCTCGGGCAGTTCTTC
CASGERLGQFF
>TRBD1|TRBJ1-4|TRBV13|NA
TGTGCCAGCAGCTTAGGAACAGGGGTCAAGGGCTTGAATGAAAAACTGTTTTTT
CASSLGTGVKGLNEKLFF
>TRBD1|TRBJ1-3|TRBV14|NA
TGTGCCAGCAGCAAAGACAGGGGAATAGCTGGAAACACCATATATTTT
CASSKDRGIAGNTIYF
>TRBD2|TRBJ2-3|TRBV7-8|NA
TGTGCCAGCAGCCCAGGACTAGCGGGGGGGTCAGATACGCAGTATTTT
CASSPGLAGGSDTQYF
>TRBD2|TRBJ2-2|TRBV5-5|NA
TGTGCCAGCAGCTGGACTAGCGGGAGCACCGGGGAGCTGTTTTTT
CASSWTSGSTGELFF
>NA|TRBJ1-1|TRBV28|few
TGTGCCACCACAGTTTATTACAGGGAAAGAGGAGCTTTCTTT
CATTVYYRERGAFF
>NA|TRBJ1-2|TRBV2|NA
TGTGCCAGCAGTCCCGTGGACGGTCGGGGGGAGGGGAATGGCTACACCTTC
CASSPVDGRGEGNGYTF
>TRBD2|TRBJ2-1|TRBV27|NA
TGTGCCAGCAGTTTCTCGGGACTAGCGGAGGGAAATGAGCAGTTCTTC
CASSFSGLAEGNEQFF
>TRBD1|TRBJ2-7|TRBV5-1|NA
TGCGCCAGCAGCTGGGACAGGGGAGCATACGAGCAGTACTTC
CASSWDRGAYEQYF
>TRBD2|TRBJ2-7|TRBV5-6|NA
TGTGCCAGCAGCGGAGCACGGACTAGCGGGAGGGTTGGGCAGTACTTC
CASSGARTSGRVGQYF
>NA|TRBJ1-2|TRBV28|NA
TGTGCCAGCAGTTTATTGGGCAGCCCTTGGGAGGGCTACACCTTC
CASSLLGSPWEGYTF
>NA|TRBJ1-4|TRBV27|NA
TGTGCCAGCAGAGCAGGGGCAGGGACTAATGAAAAACTGTTTTTT
CASRAGAGTNEKLFF
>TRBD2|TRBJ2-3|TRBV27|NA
TGTGCCAGCAGCCCTAGCGGAGATACGCAGTATTTT
CASSPSGDTQYF
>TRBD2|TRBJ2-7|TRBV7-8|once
TGTGCCAGCAGTCTAGCGGGATTGGGGTACGAGCAGTACTTC
CASSLAGLGYEQYF